The 8 T cell receptor beta chains below come from one sample, sequenced in a study of cytomegalovirus exposure and HLA in healthy donors. The PCR contained 60 Vbeta and 13 Jbeta primers. Data came from immunoSEQ multiplex PCR; TCRdb stores just in-frame clones and leaves some out. The table includes about 120,000 clones, roughly 78% detected once. The sequenced sample was PBMCs. The receptors were gathered from a man aged 30 to 39 in good health and CMV-seropositive.

This chain links TRBV7-2 with TRBJ2-5; 9 bases agree with TRBD1. Germline-derived CDR1 and CDR2 are SGHTA and FQGNSA. CDR3 length: 14 amino acids. Trimming cost V 5 bases and J 9 bases; bases outside gene matches: 10. This CDR3 is CASSMTGTGQAQYF. CDR3 in DNA: TGTGCCAGCAGCATGACCGGGACAGGGCAAGCCCAGTACTTC.

V usage is TRBV19 and J usage is TRBJ2-7, with 8 bases that match TRBD2. After removal of 6 bases from V and 0 bases from J, the junction contained 4 bases not matched to a gene. The CDR3 is 14 amino acids. CDR1 LNHDA and CDR2 SQIVND come from the germline V gene (reference sequence). The CDR3, as DNA: TGTGCCAGTAGAGCGGGGGCGAACTCCTACGAGCAGTACTTC. The encoded protein is CASRAGANSYEQYF.

The chain is built from TRBV12-5 and TRBJ2-1; 13 positions match TRBD2. V trimming: 10 bases; J trimming: 9 bases; junction bases outside the gene matches: 9. Germline V gene data show CDR1 as LGHNT and CDR2 as FRNRAP. The CDR3 spans 14 residues. The CDR3 sequence: CATTWGLAGSEQFF. CDR3 nucleotides: TGTGCTACAACTTGGGGACTAGCGGGGAGTGAGCAGTTCTTC.

The chain carries TRBV28 and TRBJ1-2; 8 nucleotides line up with TRBD1. Trimming at V came to 4 bases and at J to 8 bases, leaving 12 bases not matched to a gene. The CDR3 totals 15 residues. Germline V CDR1 and CDR2: MDHEN, SYDVKM. In DNA form, the CDR3 reads TGTGCCAGCAGTTCCTACGACAGGGGATCGTTGGGCTACACCTTC. Translation: CASSSYDRGSLGYTF.

This clone came up a few times. V and J are TRBV4-1 and TRBJ2-1; TRBD2 aligns across 8 bases. Germline V gene lookup returns CDR1 MGHRA and CDR2 YSYEKL. This CDR3 is 16 amino acids long. The V gene end was trimmed by 1 base and the J gene end by 4 bases; junction bases not matched to a gene: 6. For the CDR3, the DNA is TGCGCCAGCAGCCAAGGACGCGGGGGGAGATACAATGAGCAGTTCTTC. Encoded protein: CASSQGRGGRYNEQFF.

The chain has TRBV11-3 and TRBJ2-3, with D possibly matching TRBD2 (6 bases). Trimming shortened V by 6 bases and J by 0 bases, and 7 bases separated the two germline ends. The CDR3 totals 13 residues. CDR1 and CDR2 from the germline V gene are SGHNT and YENEEA. The CDR3 sequence: CASSGTSTDTQYF. As DNA, the CDR3 is TGTGCCAGCAGTGGGACTAGCACAGATACGCAGTATTTT.

The chain links TRBV19 to TRBJ1-5; tentative D call: TRBD1 (5 bases). V lost 8 bases, J lost 2 bases, and 10 bases lay in between. Germline V gives CDR1 LNHDA, CDR2 SQIVND (reference sequence). CDR3 length: 13 amino acids. The CDR3: CASGRGGNQPQHF. CDR3 coding DNA: TGTGCCAGTGGAAGGGGCGGCAATCAGCCCCAGCATTTT.

The chain has TRBV6-6 and TRBJ1-1, with a possible D match to TRBD1 (6 bases). This CDR3 is built from 14 residues. Per germline, CDR1 MNHNY and CDR2 SVGAGI (reference sequence). The V end was cut by 2 bases, the J end by 8 bases, with 15 bases between. CDR3 protein: CASSYPTRTAEAFF. CDR3 nucleotide sequence: TGTGCCAGCAGTTACCCAACCCGGACAGCCGAAGCTTTCTTT.